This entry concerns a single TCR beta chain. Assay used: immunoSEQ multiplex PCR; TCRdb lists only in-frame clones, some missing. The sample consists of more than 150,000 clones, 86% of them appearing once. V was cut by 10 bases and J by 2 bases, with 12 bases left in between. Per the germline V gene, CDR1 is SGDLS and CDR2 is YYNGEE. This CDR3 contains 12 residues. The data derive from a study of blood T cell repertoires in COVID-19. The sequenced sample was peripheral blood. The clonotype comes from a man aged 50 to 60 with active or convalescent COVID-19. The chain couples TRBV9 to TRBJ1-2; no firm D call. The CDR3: CAPHGGNYGYTF. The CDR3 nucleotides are TGTGCCCCCCATGGAGGAAACTATGGCTACACCTTC.